What follows are 15 T cell receptor beta chains derived from one specimen sequenced in a study of cytomegalovirus exposure and HLA in healthy donors. PCR employed 60 Vbeta and 13 Jbeta primers. Only in-frame clones appear in the TCRdb table, and some are missing; sequencing was by immunoSEQ multiplex PCR. The sample yields 100,000 to 120,000 clones, about 79% seen once. The specimen sequenced was PBMCs. These receptors were collected from a woman between 18 and 29 years old in good health and CMV-seronegative.

The V gene is TRBV2, the J gene TRBJ1-1; 10 positions match TRBD1. V gave up 6 bases and J gave up 5 bases; unmatched junction bases: 9. The germline V gene has CDR1 SNHLY and CDR2 FYNNEI. This CDR3 comprises 15 residues. CDR3 region: CASRRQGAQGTEAFF. The CDR3 DNA sequence: TGTGCCAGCAGGAGACAGGGGGCGCAGGGAACTGAAGCTTTCTTT.

V and J are TRBV19 and TRBJ1-3, with D uncertain. The V end was cut by 5 bases, the J end by 8 bases, with 16 bases between. Germline CDR1 is LNHDA and CDR2 is SQIVND (reference sequence). The CDR3 consists of 14 residues. CDR3 bases: TGTGCCAGTAGTCCTTCTGCGGGAAAGGACACCATATATTTT. Translating gives CASSPSAGKDTIYF.

V and J are TRBV2 and TRBJ2-3; 11 nucleotides match TRBD2. CDR1 SNHLY and CDR2 FYNNEI come from the germline V gene. The CDR3 length is 15 residues. V shed 3 bases, J shed 2 bases, and the junction held 1 base outside the gene matches. The CDR3 nucleotides are TGTGCCAGCAGTGATAGCGGGAGGGCCACAGATACGCAGTATTTT. Encoded protein: CASSDSGRATDTQYF.

The chain employs TRBV6-1 and TRBJ2-7; D unclear. The CDR3 covers 15 residues. Deletions cut 2 bases from V and 1 base from J, with 12 bases between. Germline loops: CDR1 MNHNS, CDR2 SASEGT. The DNA for the CDR3 is TGTGCCAGCAGTGAAAAGAGCGACGGATCCTACGAGCAGTACGTC. Encoded protein: CASSEKSDGSYEQYV.

This clone was detected once. The chain is built from TRBV6-6 and TRBJ2-3; D call uncertain. The CDR3 extends over 11 amino acids. V shed 4 bases and J shed 7 bases, with 6 bases lying between them. From germline, CDR1 is MNHNY and CDR2 SVGAGI (reference sequence). CDR3: CASSWQNTQYF. CDR3 nucleotide sequence: TGTGCCAGCAGTTGGCAAAATACGCAGTATTTT.

This clone was seen only a few times. CDR3 protein: CASSPLTGGNTIYF. For the CDR3, the DNA is TGTGCCAGCAGCCCCCTGACAGGGGGAAACACCATATATTTT. The chain employs TRBV9 and TRBJ1-3; TRBD1 matches at 7 bases. V was pared by 4 bases and J by 4 bases, with 5 bases of the junction left unmatched. Germline V gene data show CDR1 as SGDLS and CDR2 as YYNGEE. The CDR3 is 14 residues long.

The chain uses TRBV28 and TRBJ1-3, with D perhaps matching TRBD1 (6 bases). Trimming shortened V by 7 bases and J by 3 bases, and 16 bases separated the two germline ends. The CDR3 has 15 amino acids. Germline CDR1 is MDHEN and CDR2 is SYDVKM. This CDR3 is CASTPQGSGGNTIYF. The CDR3 nucleotides are TGTGCCAGCACCCCACAGGGAAGTGGTGGAAACACCATATATTTT.

This clone has just one count. The DNA of the CDR3 is TGTGCCAGCAGCTTGGTCGGGGATTGGGAGAATTCACCCCTCCACTTT. It encodes CASSLVGDWENSPLHF. The chain couples TRBV13 to TRBJ1-6, with no clear D. CDR1 is PRHDT, CDR2 FYEKMQ, per germline (reference sequence). This CDR3 has 16 amino acids. Deletions cut 3 bases from V and 7 bases from J, with 16 bases between.

A remark on this clone: The junction departs from the called germline gene at one end, perhaps through a read error. The chain combines TRBV7-7 with TRBJ2-1, with TRBD2 as a possible D gene (6 bases). The CDR3 sequence is 15 residues long. Germline assignment: CDR1 SSHAT and CDR2 FNYEAQ (reference sequence). This CDR3 reads CASSQAGSSYNEQFF. Written as DNA, the CDR3 is TGTGCTAGCAGCCAAGCGGGCAGCTCCTACAATGAGCAGTTCTTC.

This clone was counted once. V is TRBV4-2 and J is TRBJ2-3, with a tentative D call TRBD1 (5 bases). Germline V gene sequence: CDR1 LGHNA, CDR2 YNFKEQ. CDR3 size: 18 residues. Trimming pared 1 base from V and 2 bases from J, leaving 19 bases between. The CDR3 protein is CASSQVVAKGRNTDTQYF. The CDR3 region has the DNA TGTGCCAGCAGCCAAGTAGTTGCAAAGGGGCGGAACACAGATACGCAGTATTTT.

The chain carries TRBV2 and TRBJ2-1; 11 nucleotides align to TRBD2. The J segment lost 3 bases and the V segment lost 7 bases, leaving 2 bases of the junction unmatched. This CDR3 has 14 amino acids. CDR1 is SNHLY and CDR2 is FYNNEI in the germline V gene. In DNA form, the CDR3 reads TGTGCCAGCACCGGGACTAGCGGCTACAATGAGCAGTTCTTC. Its protein product is CASTGTSGYNEQFF. Full variable domain (remainder filled in from reference TRBV2 and TRBJ2-1): EPEVTQTPSHQVTQMGQEVILRCVPISNHLYFYWYRQILGQKVEFLVSFYNNEISEKSEIFDDQFSVERPDGSNFTLKIRSTKLEDSAMYFCASTGTSGYNEQFFGPGTRLTVL.

The chain links TRBV7-8 to TRBJ1-2; 7 positions agree with TRBD1. The germline V gene encodes CDR1 SGHVS and CDR2 FQNEAQ. CDR3 size: 14 residues. V dropped 5 bases and J dropped 6; count of bases not matched to a gene: 9. Here the CDR3 reads CASSPGTEGDGYTF. Here the CDR3 DNA reads TGTGCCAGCAGCCCCGGGACAGAAGGCGATGGCTACACCTTC.

The chain joins TRBV5-6 to TRBJ1-2; 11 nucleotides match TRBD1. Per the germline V gene, CDR1 is SGHDT and CDR2 is YYEEEE. The CDR3 has 15 residues. Germline trimming cut 3 bases from V and 3 bases from J; bases unmatched to any gene: 4. The CDR3 spells CASSSRTGGDYGYTF. The CDR3 bases are TGTGCCAGCAGCTCCCGGACAGGGGGCGACTATGGCTACACCTTC.

This clone was seen repeatedly, ten times or more. The V call is TRBV19, the J call TRBJ1-1, with D perhaps TRBD1 (6 bases). The V gene's germline CDR1 is LNHDA and CDR2 SQIVND (reference sequence). The CDR3 totals 14 residues. Trimming took off 3 bases at V and 1 base at J, with 9 bases between the two ends. The CDR3: CASSIQTGNTEAFF. In nucleotides, the CDR3 is TGTGCCAGTAGTATTCAGACAGGGAACACTGAAGCTTTCTTT.

The chain combines TRBV11-2 with TRBJ2-2, with 7 bases lining up with TRBD1. Germline V gene lookup returns CDR1 SGHAT and CDR2 FQNNGV. This CDR3 has 17 amino acids. The V segment lost 4 bases and the J segment 6 bases; nucleotides outside the gene matches: 14. CDR3 residues: CASSSSRDSSGPGELFF. As DNA, the CDR3 is TGTGCCAGCAGCTCCTCTCGGGACAGCTCCGGTCCCGGGGAGCTGTTTTTT.